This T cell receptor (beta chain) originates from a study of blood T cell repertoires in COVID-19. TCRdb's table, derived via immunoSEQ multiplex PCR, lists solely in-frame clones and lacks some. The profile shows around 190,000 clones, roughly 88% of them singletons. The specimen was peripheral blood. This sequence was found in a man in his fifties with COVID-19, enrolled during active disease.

In DNA form, the CDR3 reads TGTGCCACCAGTGAGGCGGTTACGAGCTCCTACAATGAGCAGTTCTTC. Translated, it gives CATSEAVTSSYNEQFF. The chain joins TRBV24-1 to TRBJ2-1; D is uncertain. Trimming shortened V by 4 bases and J by 0 bases, and 12 bases separated the two germline ends. The CDR3 runs 16 residues. Germline lookup yields CDR1 KGHDR and CDR2 SFDVKD.